This T cell receptor (beta chain) comes out of a study of blood T cell repertoires in COVID-19. Study context: The samples span acute and convalescent COVID-19 from the United States, Italy and Spain. The analysed material was cDNA or gDNA that came from T cells, B-cell-depleted T cells, or PBMCs.

V lost 0 bases to trimming and J lost 5 bases, with 13 bases between them. Germline V gives CDR1 LGHDT, CDR2 YNNKEL (reference sequence). The CDR3 sequence is 15 residues long. The authors' processing: Scientists estimated how many nucleated cells there were by amplifying reference gene primers. Assay: immunoSEQ multiplex PCR; the TCRdb copy retains only in-frame clones and omits some. V, J and clone size derive from that table, while D and trimming were established from the DNA sequence. Among tens of thousands of clones, 65% to 80% were seen once, and the ten largest hold roughly 5.4%. The source of this sequence is a human donor in a cohort sampled during active COVID-19. The chain is built from TRBV3-1 (or the pseudogene TRBV3-2) and TRBJ2-5, with a possible D match to TRBD1 (6 bases). The sample consisted of peripheral blood. The CDR3 protein is CASSQDPQGLETQYF. DNA for the CDR3: TGTGCCAGCAGCCAAGATCCCCAGGGGTTGGAGACCCAGTACTTC.